This T cell receptor (beta chain) was found in a study of T cell responses to AZD1222 COVID-19 vaccine. Study findings and constraints: Within unmutated variant regions lay the reported targets of nearly half of spike-specific TCRs. Researchers report vaccine-associated CD4 TCRs spanning spike, with dominance at 160-218 and 743-854. Elevations in Spike-specific TCR breadth and depth followed administration of two AZD1222 doses. White British people made up most donors, females outnumbered males, and clonal diversity was possibly underestimated.

The CDR3 consists of 17 residues. V gave up 5 bases and J gave up 0 bases; unmatched junction bases: 8. Looked up from germline, CDR1 is SGHTA and CDR2 is FQGNSA. Sequencing used immunoSEQ multiplex PCR; TCRdb keeps in-frame clones, though not all of them. Of roughly 110,000 clones in the sample, roughly nine tenths were seen once. Remarks on this clone: The antigen remains unidentified.

This TCR was sampled from an adult in good health. This specimen consisted of peripheral blood, obtained on day 0 of AZD1222 vaccination. The rearrangement joins TRBV7-2 to TRBJ1-5; 9 bases map to TRBD1. CDR3 sequence (DNA): TGTGCCAGCAGCAAGGGACAGGGAGCGGGTAGCAATCAGCCCCAGCATTTT. It translates to CASSKGQGAGSNQPQHF.